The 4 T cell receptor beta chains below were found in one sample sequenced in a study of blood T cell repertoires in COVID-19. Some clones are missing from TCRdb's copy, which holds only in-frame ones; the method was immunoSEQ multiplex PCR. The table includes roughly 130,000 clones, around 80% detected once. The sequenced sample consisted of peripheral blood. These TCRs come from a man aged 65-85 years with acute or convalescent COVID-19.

The CDR3 DNA reads as TGCGCCAGCAGCTTGGAATCGGGACAGGGAACGCAGTACTTC. Translated, it gives CASSLESGQGTQYF. The V and J genes are TRBV5-1 and TRBJ2-7, with 9 bases aligning to TRBD1. Germline values: CDR1 SGHRS, CDR2 YFSETQ. Trimming cost V 0 bases and J 9 bases; bases outside gene matches: 7. This CDR3 has 14 amino acids.

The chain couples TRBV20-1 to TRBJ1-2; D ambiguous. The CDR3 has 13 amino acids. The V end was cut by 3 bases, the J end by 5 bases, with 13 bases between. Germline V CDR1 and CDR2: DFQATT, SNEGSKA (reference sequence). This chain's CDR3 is CSASQAGRYGYTF. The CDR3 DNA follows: TGCAGTGCTAGTCAGGCAGGCCGTTATGGCTACACCTTC.

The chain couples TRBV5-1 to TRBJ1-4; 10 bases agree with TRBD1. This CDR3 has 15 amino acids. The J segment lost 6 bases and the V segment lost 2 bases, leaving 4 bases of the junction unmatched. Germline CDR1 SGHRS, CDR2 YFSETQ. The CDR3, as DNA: TGCGCCAGCAGCTTTACTGGGACAGGGGATGAAAAACTGTTTTTT. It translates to CASSFTGTGDEKLFF.

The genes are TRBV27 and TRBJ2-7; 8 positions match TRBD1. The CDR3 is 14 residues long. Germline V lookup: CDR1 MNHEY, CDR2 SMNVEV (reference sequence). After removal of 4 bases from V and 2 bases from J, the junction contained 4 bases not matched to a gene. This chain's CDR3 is CASSSRTGTYEQYF. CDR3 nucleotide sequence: TGTGCCAGCAGTTCGCGGACAGGGACCTACGAGCAGTACTTC.